A single sample is the source of the 4 T cell receptor beta chains below, sequenced in a study of cytomegalovirus exposure and HLA in healthy donors. Amplification used 60 Vbeta primers and 13 Jbeta primers. This table comes from immunoSEQ multiplex PCR, and its TCRdb copy is limited to in-frame clones, with some not included. The data show about 98,000 clones, with around 68% seen just once and 2% to 3% held by the top ten. Sequencing input: PBMCs. The receptors here all came from a man aged 50 to 60 in good health and CMV-seronegative.

This clone was picked up a small number of times. This specimen includes other DNA sequences encoding the same CDR3. The genes are TRBV10-2 and TRBJ2-7, with 9 bases fitting TRBD2. Per germline, CDR1 WSHSY and CDR2 SAAADI. CDR3 length: 14 residues. With V trimmed by 3 bases and J by 7 bases, 7 bases remained unmatched. The CDR3 DNA is TGCGCCAGCAGTGACGCACTAGCGGGCGGTGAGCAGTACTTC. Its protein product is CASSDALAGGEQYF.

The genes are TRBV19 and TRBJ2-1; TRBD2 agrees at 13 bases. CDR1 LNHDA and CDR2 SQIVND come from the germline V gene (reference sequence). J was trimmed by 6 bases and V by 5 bases; bases with no gene match: 13. The CDR3 totals 18 residues. The CDR3 protein is CASSPRIMTSGRINEQFF. CDR3 nucleotide sequence: TGTGCCAGTAGTCCACGTATTATGACTAGCGGGAGGATCAATGAGCAGTTCTTC.

The chain employs TRBV11-2 and TRBJ2-1, with D perhaps TRBD2 (6 bases). Trimming removed 4 bases at V and 8 bases at J, with 18 bases between. The germline V gene has CDR1 SGHAT and CDR2 FQNNGV. CDR3 length: 15 residues. CDR3 region: CASSSQHRLEDEQFF. CDR3 bases: TGTGCCAGCAGCTCACAACACCGACTAGAAGATGAGCAGTTCTTC.

This clone was seen a few times. The chain couples TRBV27 to TRBJ2-2; D gene ambiguous. Trimming removed 3 bases from V and 7 bases from J, with 12 bases in between. CDR3 size: 14 residues. Germline lookup yields CDR1 MNHEY and CDR2 SMNVEV (reference sequence). CDR3 DNA: TGTGCCAGCAGTTTGGGCTTCGGTGGCGGGGAGCTGTTTTTT. Its translation: CASSLGFGGGELFF.